This T cell receptor beta chain was identified during a study of cytomegalovirus exposure and HLA in healthy donors. With 60 Vbeta and 13 Jbeta primers, the PCR was carried out. Generated by immunoSEQ multiplex PCR, the TCRdb table keeps only in-frame clones and is missing some. This sample yields 90,000 to 150,000 clones, of which over 60% are seen a single time; just over 8% belongs to the top ten. Germline CDR1 is KGHSY and CDR2 is FQNENV. The CDR3 length is 13 residues. V shed 7 bases and J 6 bases; nucleotides not matched to a gene: 6. The genes are TRBV16 and TRBJ2-1, with TRBD2 matching 7 bases. The source material was PBMCs. The receptor was isolated from a woman in her thirties or forties in good health and CMV-seropositive. Here the CDR3 reads CASTAWEGNEQFF. As DNA, the CDR3 is TGTGCCAGCACCGCCTGGGAGGGCAATGAGCAGTTCTTC.